Given below is one T cell receptor (beta chain) in context. What it binds is not known. Surgery without prior neoadjuvant therapy was the treatment of the selected pancreatic ductal adenocarcinoma patients. The data were obtained in a study of T cells in pancreatic ductal adenocarcinoma. Regarding the study as a whole: The resected pancreatic cancer cohort was biased toward the minority with early-stage disease. Compared with tumor, blood showed more total productive templates and about 8.1-fold more clonotypes.

Germline CDR1 reads MNHEY; CDR2 reads SMNVEV (reference sequence). With 3 bases removed from V and 2 bases from J, the gap between germline ends came to 10 bases. CDR3 length: 14 amino acids. Only in-frame clones appear in the TCRdb table, and some are missing; sequencing was by immunoSEQ multiplex PCR. The sample gives over 85,000 clones, 90% to 95% of which show up once; about 3.4% is in the top ten. The sequencing input was PBMCs. The chain joins TRBV27 to TRBJ2-5, with D unclear. The sequence was collected from a human donor with pancreatic ductal adenocarcinoma. CDR3 nucleotide sequence: TGTGCCAGCAGTTTCAAATTCGGGCAAGAGACCCAGTACTTC. Translated, it gives CASSFKFGQETQYF.